This T cell receptor (beta chain) is from a study of PD-L1 blockade in urothelial cancer. This table comes from immunoSEQ multiplex PCR, and its TCRdb copy is limited to in-frame clones, with some not included. The repertoire holds roughly 26,000 clones, with around 85% as singletons. This clone came up a few times. Source: PBMCs, taken around atezolizumab (anti-PD-L1) treatment. The receptor was isolated from a man in his fifties or sixties with urothelial cancer.

The CDR3 DNA is TGTGCCTGGAGTTTTGCAGGGGGCAATCAGCCCCAGCATTTT. Translating it yields CAWSFAGGNQPQHF. The V and J genes are TRBV30 and TRBJ1-5; tentative D call: TRBD1 (6 bases). The CDR3 runs to 14 residues. Germline values: CDR1 GTSNPN, CDR2 SVGIG (reference sequence). Trimming took off 2 bases at V and 2 bases at J, with 10 bases between the two ends.